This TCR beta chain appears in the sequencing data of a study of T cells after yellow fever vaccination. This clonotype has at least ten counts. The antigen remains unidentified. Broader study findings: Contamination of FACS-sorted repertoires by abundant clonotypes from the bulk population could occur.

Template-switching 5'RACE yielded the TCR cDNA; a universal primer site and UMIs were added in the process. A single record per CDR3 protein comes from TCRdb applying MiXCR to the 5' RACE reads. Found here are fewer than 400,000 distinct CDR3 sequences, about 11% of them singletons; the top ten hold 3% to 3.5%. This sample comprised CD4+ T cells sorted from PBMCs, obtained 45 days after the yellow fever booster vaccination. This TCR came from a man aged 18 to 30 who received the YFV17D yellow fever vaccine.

The CDR3 loop is CASSSLRGRMKDQPQHF. CDR3 DNA: TGTGCCAGCAGTTCTCTCAGGGGGCGAATGAAGGATCAGCCCCAGCATTTT. The V and J genes are TRBV28 and TRBJ1-5; 8 nucleotides line up with TRBD1. The germline CDR1 and CDR2 sequences are MDHEN and SYDVKM. Trimming took 4 bases from V and 5 from J; bases not matched to a gene: 13. This CDR3 spans 17 amino acids.